The source of this T cell receptor beta chain is a study of blood T cell repertoires in COVID-19 (dated by TCRdb to the early 2020s). Turning to the overall study: Samples covering the acute and convalescent phases of COVID-19 were provided by collaborators in the United States, Italy and Spain. The material from the prospective study consisted of cDNA or gDNA derived from T cells, B-cell-depleted T cells, or PBMCs. Subjects who had been exposed to COVID-19, were actively infected with it, or had recovered from it provided the deeply sampled blood TCRbeta repertoires that made up the dataset. The repertoires were made available in a free public database intended to serve as a resource for research on the immune response to SARS-CoV-2. The samples were drawn from two sources: the first 160 participants of the ongoing ImmuneRACE study, and approximately 1,300 subjects contributed by 6 global collaborators. A de-identified subject ID, COVID-19 status, age in years and sex were almost always included in the sample metadata. Where HLA class I and class II types were available, the types were taken from metadata supplied by the sample provider, not from assay-based typing. Findings and caveats that apply to the study as a whole: Clinical and demographic metadata were provided uncurated, with the amount varying by source and participant.

In the prospective study, participants were 18 to 89 years old, resided in around 25 geographic areas of the United States, and were enrolled through a virtual design. In the prospective study, participants were assigned to cohorts based on the clinical history participants reported in a screening survey and a study questionnaire. For ImmuneRACE Cohort 3, a participant was defined as recovered based on two consecutive negative NP/OP PCR tests, clearance by a healthcare professional, or resolution of symptoms. Mobile phlebotomists in the prospective study collected whole blood, serum and a nasopharyngeal or oropharyngeal swab from every participant. Over an approximately 2-month period, participants in the prospective study had the option of providing additional blood draws and questionnaires. Prospective study blood samples were shipped either frozen or at room temperature before DNA extraction.

The immunoSEQ Assay, a bias-controlled multiplex PCR, was used to amplify TCRbeta CDR3 regions from genomic DNA. The published analysis was carried out like this. Nucleated cell counts per sample were estimated from amplification of reference gene primers within the assay. To quantify the absolute abundance of each unique TCRbeta CDR3 rearrangement, sequence reads were collapsed and filtered. For each sample, productive Simpson clonality was calculated by taking the square root of Simpson's diversity index across productive rearrangements. TCRdb took over this immuneACCESS table, retaining in-frame rearrangements with V and J assigned. Such tables are incomplete; in checked studies, under half of the missing clones stem from an unresolved V gene, and the remainder is unexplained. Clone size and V and J calls were adopted from that table, with D and trimming inferred from the DNA. This sample has approximately 200,000 clones in its table, and 75% to 90% of those were observed once. Clones ranked in the top ten supply roughly a sixth of the sample.

Notes on this clone: There is no known antigen for this receptor. No much larger clone is present one base from it, and per-base qualities are unavailable.

This receptor was identified in a man in his forties who had recovered from COVID-19. What was sequenced was PBMCs or T cells enriched from blood (not recorded which).

The DNA sequence is TGCAGTGCTAGTCCCAGGTCCTTAATTCGAGAAAAACTGTTTTTT. Translated, this is CSASPRSLIREKLFF. The sequence is built from TRBV20-1 and TRBJ1-4; too little of a D gene remains to name it. Cut back by 3 bases and 8 bases, the V and J ends lie 19 bases apart. The CDR3 runs 15 amino acids, cysteine and phenylalanine included. The only DNA kept is the CDR3, 45 bases in frame from the first base. CDR1 is given as DFQATT and CDR2 as SNEGSKA, both from the germline V gene (reference sequence).